This is a list of T cell receptor beta chains from one sample in a study of cytomegalovirus exposure and HLA in healthy donors. TCRdb keeps only in-frame clones here, not all; method: immunoSEQ multiplex PCR. The data hold more than 100,000 clones, with approximately 87% observed a single time. The sample consisted of PBMCs. The receptors shown here come from a woman under 40 in good health and CMV-seronegative. Both conserved end residues are part of each CDR3. Fields, in order: CDR3 protein, J gene, clone size, V gene, D gene. D genes are given only for firm matches. Only some rows state a clone size, as once, few, many or a class for expanded clones.

CASSLTFSEQYF TRBJ2-7 NA TRBV5-6 NA
CASSLAGTSTDTQYF TRBJ2-3 NA TRBV5-1 TRBD2
CASTAAAPSYNEQFF TRBJ2-1 NA TRBV6-5 NA
CASSDLAGQHYGYTF TRBJ1-2 NA TRBV5-4 NA
CASSLEASAAYEQYF TRBJ2-7 NA TRBV7-6 NA
CASSEALRGQGATDTQYF TRBJ2-3 NA TRBV2 TRBD1
CASSEQGSYNSPLHF TRBJ1-6 NA TRBV2 NA
CSVEGKYRVDRAFF TRBJ1-1 NA TRBV29-1 NA
CASSLHGRSIQYF TRBJ2-4 NA TRBV19 NA
CASHLLDSRMETQYF TRBJ2-5 NA TRBV5-6 NA
CASSFGGASGNTIYF TRBJ1-3 NA TRBV5-5 NA
CASSPGLASIKQYF TRBJ2-7 few TRBV18 TRBD2
CASSIGGGALEQFF TRBJ2-1 NA TRBV19 NA
CASSWGGDSGSYNEQFF TRBJ2-1 NA TRBV5-4 TRBD2
CASSPQGQGGYTF TRBJ1-2 NA TRBV27 NA
CASSFQDRAGADTQYF TRBJ2-3 NA TRBV7-2 TRBD1
CASSGAGPVFVSEAFF TRBJ1-1 NA TRBV9 NA
CASSEGQVGPEQYF TRBJ2-7 NA TRBV28 TRBD1
CASSFSDGGYEQYF TRBJ2-7 NA TRBV11-2 NA
CASTRTSGRNGELFF TRBJ2-2 NA TRBV19 TRBD2
CASSQRRNSGNTIYF TRBJ1-3 NA TRBV16 NA
CSVNPTGGPEQYF TRBJ2-7 NA TRBV29-1 TRBD1
CASTLGANEQFF TRBJ2-1 NA TRBV11-2 NA